This TCR beta chain was profiled in a study of blood T cell repertoires in COVID-19. For the study at large: The United States, Italy and Spain provided the acute and convalescent COVID-19 samples.

Everyone who took part was roughly 18 to 89 years old, and they came from over 20 US areas. This CDR3 has 11 residues. V lost 5 bases and J lost 5, with 5 bases in between. Per the germline V gene, CDR1 is SGHRS and CDR2 is YFSETQ. Only in-frame clones appear in the TCRdb table, and some are missing; sequencing was by immunoSEQ multiplex PCR. The sample has approximately 470,000 clones; around 90% are singletons. The V and J genes are TRBV5-1 and TRBJ2-1; D uncertain. The origin of this receptor is a woman aged 18-29 years who had recovered from COVID-19. Sequenced: PBMCs or T cells enriched from blood (not recorded which). CDR3 DNA sequence: TGCGCCAGCAGGCTAAACAATGAGCAGTTCTTC. This codes for CASRLNNEQFF.